The subject of this entry is one T cell receptor (beta chain). Its antigen remains unidentified. This entry belongs to a study of beta chain features in type 1 diabetes. Findings and limits, study-wide: Small HLA sub-analyses could not settle whether HLA shapes TCRB rearrangement. Researchers reported that naive, central memory and Treg TCRB repertoires appeared more similar in patients than in healthy donors.

Reverse transcribing all isolated RNA meant expressed TCRB transcripts were sequenced. The repertoire was sequenced with immunoSEQ multiplex PCR; TCRdb's copy has only in-frame clones and lacks some. Of around 300,000 clones in the sample, approximately 11% were seen once. The CDR3 extends over 14 amino acids. Trimming stripped 5 bases from V and 5 bases from J, with 14 bases between. Per the germline V gene, CDR1 is SGHRS and CDR2 is YFSETQ. The chain combines TRBV5-1 with TRBJ1-5; a possible D gene is TRBD1 (5 bases). The sequence was collected from a woman in her twenties or thirties in good health. Sequencing input: naive CD4+ T cells from blood. CDR3 residues: CASSYVGGDQPQHF. The CDR3 DNA reads TGCGCCAGCAGTTATGTCGGAGGGGATCAGCCCCAGCATTTT.